The 6 T cell receptor beta chains reported below all come from one sample, sequenced in a study of control samples from healthy donors and cancer patients (dated by TCRdb to about 2020). The method behind the library was the immunoSEQ multiplex PCR assay. In its TCRdb copy, this immuneACCESS table keeps in-frame sequences only and misses some clones. Where compared with another copy, unresolved V genes explain less than half of these, and the others have no known cause. In all, the sample holds approximately 63,000 clones, and approximately 85% of those were seen once. The ten top clones hold nearly 5.5% of the sample. Sequences were obtained from blood. The receptors shown here come from a middle-aged man in good health.

This clone came up a few times. The chain uses TRBV6-1 and TRBJ2-7; D ambiguous. Trimming took off 3 bases at V and 0 bases at J, with 6 bases between the two ends. Germline CDR1 and CDR2: MNHNS and SASEGT. CDR3 length equals 13 residues. The CDR3 region has the DNA TGTGCCAGCAGTGAGGGTCTCTCCTACGAGCAGTACTTC. The encoded protein is CASSEGLSYEQYF.

This clone was recorded only once. The chain links TRBV7-2 to TRBJ1-2; D is undetermined. Trimming shortened V by 5 bases and J by 5 bases, and 9 bases separated the two germline ends. Germline V CDR1 and CDR2: SGHTA, FQGNSA. This CDR3 comprises 12 residues. This chain's CDR3 is CASSLNNYGYTF. DNA for the CDR3: TGTGCCAGCAGCCTTAACAATTATGGCTACACCTTC.

J is TRBJ2-2 and V is TRBV4-3; weak D call: TRBD2 (5 bases). CDR3 size: 15 residues. Per germline, CDR1 LGHNA and CDR2 YSLEER. Trimming left V 1 base short and J 7 bases short, with 13 bases between. The CDR3 region is CASSQGGPGSGELFF. DNA for the CDR3: TGCGCCAGCAGCCAAGGTGGGCCGGGGAGCGGGGAGCTGTTTTTT.

The chain joins TRBV7-6 to TRBJ1-6, with 10 bases identical to TRBD1. This CDR3 has 18 residues. V lost 5 bases and J lost 0; bases outside the gene matches: 7. Germline-derived CDR1 and CDR2 are SGHVS and FNYEAQ. The DNA for the CDR3 is TGTGCCAGCAGCCGGGCCGGGACAGGGGTCTCCTATAATTCACCCCTCCACTTT. Its translation is CASSRAGTGVSYNSPLHF.

This chain links TRBV18 with TRBJ2-7; the match to TRBD1 covers 8 bases. The junction had 8 bases not matched to a gene; V was cut back by 4 bases and J by 6 bases. In germline, CDR1 is KGHSH, CDR2 LQKENI. The CDR3 is 14 amino acids. The CDR3 nucleotides are TGTGCCAGCTCACTGGACAGGGATTTAGGCGAGCAGTACTTC. Residues: CASSLDRDLGEQYF.

The chain uses TRBV28 and TRBJ1-2; D uncertain. Germline V gene data show CDR1 as MDHEN and CDR2 as SYDVKM. CDR3 length equals 13 residues. With 5 bases removed from V and 4 bases from J, the gap between germline ends came to 11 bases. Here the CDR3 reads CASSLITTYGYTF. The CDR3 region has the DNA TGTGCCAGCAGTCTAATAACAACCTATGGCTACACCTTC.